This T cell receptor beta chain is drawn from a study of Graves' ophthalmopathy and Graves' hyperthyroidism. Trimming removed 5 bases from V and 4 bases from J, with 23 bases in between. Looked up from germline, CDR1 is DFQATT and CDR2 is SNEGSKA (reference sequence). There are 16 residues in the CDR3. This clonotype showed up many times. Amplified TCR beta CDR3 regions were obtained using RNA transcripts as template. The first round was an RT-PCR with HTBI primers, and the second round was a multiplex PCR. From the multiplex PCR reads, TCRdb called clonotypes with MiXCR, one entry per CDR3 protein. The sample lists roughly 300,000 distinct CDR3 sequences, 17% occurring once.

The chain has TRBV20-1 and TRBJ2-5, with a tentative D call TRBD1 (7 bases). The source is an adult man with Graves' ophthalmopathy. The sample consisted of peripheral blood. The CDR3 loop is CSAVRGGQVGGETQYF. For the CDR3, the DNA is TGCAGTGCTGTTAGGGGAGGACAGGTCGGGGGAGAGACCCAGTACTTC.